This TCR beta chain came from a study of shared clonotypes between healthy human individuals. Findings and limits, study-wide: The authors expected sequencing depth to affect clonotype sharing among donors. Memory subsets generally showed lower estimated richness than naive subsets. Non-shared clonotypes had lower generation probabilities than clonotypes shared by all four sorted-subset donors.

This clone appeared a few times. As yet, its antigen is unknown. Naive CD8 cells lacked CD45RO and underwent positive selection for CCR7, leaving out terminally differentiated effector memory CD45RA+ cells. Study processing details: Junction-only sequences without quality scores were provided by ImmunoSEQ, so filtering was different. The repertoire was sequenced with immunoSEQ multiplex PCR; TCRdb's copy has only in-frame clones and lacks some. Clone size and the V and J calls come from that table; the DNA yielded D and trimming. Found here are about 580,000 clones, 98% of them singletons; the top ten hold approximately 0.3%. The sequence derives from a man younger than 45 in good health. The sequenced sample was naive CD8+ T cells sorted from blood.

CDR3 DNA: TGTGCCAGCAGACCGGGCCTCGGTTATAGTGAGCAGTTCTTC. Translation: CASRPGLGYSEQFF. The chain carries TRBV27 and TRBJ2-1; D gene ambiguous. This CDR3 has 14 residues. The germline gives CDR1 MNHEY, CDR2 SMNVEV (reference sequence). Trimming took off 6 bases at V and 9 bases at J, with 18 bases between the two ends.